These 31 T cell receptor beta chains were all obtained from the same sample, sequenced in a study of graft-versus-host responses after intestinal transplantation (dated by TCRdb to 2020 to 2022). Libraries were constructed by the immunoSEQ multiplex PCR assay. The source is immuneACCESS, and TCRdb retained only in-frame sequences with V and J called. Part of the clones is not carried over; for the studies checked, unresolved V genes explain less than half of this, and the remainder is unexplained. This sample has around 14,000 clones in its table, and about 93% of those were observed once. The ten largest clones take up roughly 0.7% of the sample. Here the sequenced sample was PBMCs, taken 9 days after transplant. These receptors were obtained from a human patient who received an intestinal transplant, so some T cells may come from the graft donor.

In nucleotides, the CDR3 is TGCAGCGTCGAGGCCCCTAGCTCCTACAATGAGCAGTTCTTC. Translated, it gives CSVEAPSSYNEQFF. The gene calls are TRBV29-1 and TRBJ2-1, with D uncertain. CDR1 and CDR2 from the germline V gene are SQVTM and ANQGSEA. This CDR3 spans 14 amino acids. Trimming cost V 6 bases and J 0 bases, with 12 bases left between them.

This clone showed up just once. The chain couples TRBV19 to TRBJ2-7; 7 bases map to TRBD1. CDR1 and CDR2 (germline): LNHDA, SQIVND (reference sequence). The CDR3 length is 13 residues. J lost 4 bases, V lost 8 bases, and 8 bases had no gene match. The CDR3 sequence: CASGPGQTYEQYF. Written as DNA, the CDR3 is TGTGCCAGTGGCCCGGGACAGACTTACGAGCAGTACTTC. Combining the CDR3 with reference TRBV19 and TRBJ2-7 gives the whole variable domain DGGITQSPKYLFRKEGQNVTLSCEQNLNHDAMYWYRQDPGQGLRLIYYSQIVNDFQKGDIAEGYSVSREKKESFPLTVTSAQKNPTAFYLCASGPGQTYEQYFGPGTRLTVT.

For the CDR3, the DNA is TGTGCCAGCAGCGCAGTATCCACAGATACGCAGTATTTT. Its translation is CASSAVSTDTQYF. The chain joins TRBV9 to TRBJ2-3; D is undetermined. Germline lookup yields CDR1 SGDLS and CDR2 YYNGEE. The CDR3 contains 13 residues. V was clipped by 3 bases and J by 2 bases, with 7 bases between them.

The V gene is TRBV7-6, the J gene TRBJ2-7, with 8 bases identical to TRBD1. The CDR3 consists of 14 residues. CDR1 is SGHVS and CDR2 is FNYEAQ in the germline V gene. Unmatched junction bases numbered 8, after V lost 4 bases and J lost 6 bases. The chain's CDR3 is CASSYGQGSGEQYF. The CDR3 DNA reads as TGTGCCAGCAGCTACGGACAGGGTAGTGGCGAGCAGTACTTC.

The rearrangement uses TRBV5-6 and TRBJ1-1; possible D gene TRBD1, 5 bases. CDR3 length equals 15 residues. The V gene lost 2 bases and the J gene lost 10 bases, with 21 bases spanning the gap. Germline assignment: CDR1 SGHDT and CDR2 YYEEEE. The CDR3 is CASSLGQGALSTAFF. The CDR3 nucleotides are TGTGCCAGCAGCTTAGGGCAGGGAGCTTTGAGTACAGCTTTCTTT.

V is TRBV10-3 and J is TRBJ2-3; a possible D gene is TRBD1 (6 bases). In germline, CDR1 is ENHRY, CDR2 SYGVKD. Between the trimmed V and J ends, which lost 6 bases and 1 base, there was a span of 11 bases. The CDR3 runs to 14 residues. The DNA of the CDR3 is TGTGCCATCAGGCAGGACAGCCGCACAGATACGCAGTATTTT. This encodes CAIRQDSRTDTQYF.

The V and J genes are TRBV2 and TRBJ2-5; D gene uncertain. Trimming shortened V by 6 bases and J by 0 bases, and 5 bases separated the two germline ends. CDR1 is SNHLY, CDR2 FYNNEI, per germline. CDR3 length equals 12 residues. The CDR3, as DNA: TGTGCCAGCAGGGTGTACCAAGAGACCCAGTACTTC. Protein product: CASRVYQETQYF.

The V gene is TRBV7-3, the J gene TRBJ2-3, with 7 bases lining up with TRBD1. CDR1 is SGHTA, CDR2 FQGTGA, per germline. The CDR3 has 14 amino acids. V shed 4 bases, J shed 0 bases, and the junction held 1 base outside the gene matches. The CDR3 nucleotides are TGTGCCAGCAGCTCGGGACAGAGCACAGATACGCAGTATTTT. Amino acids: CASSSGQSTDTQYF. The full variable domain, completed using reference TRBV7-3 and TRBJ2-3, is GAGVSQTPSNKVTEKGKYVELRCDPISGHTALYWYRQSLGQGPEFLIYFQGTGAADDSGLPNDRFFAVRPEGSVSTLKIQRTERGDSAVYLCASSSGQSTDTQYFGPGTRLTVL.

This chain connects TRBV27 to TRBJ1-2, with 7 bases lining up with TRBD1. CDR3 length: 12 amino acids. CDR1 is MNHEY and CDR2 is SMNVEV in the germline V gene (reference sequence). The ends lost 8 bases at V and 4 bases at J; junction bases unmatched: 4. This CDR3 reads CASGTDPYGYTF. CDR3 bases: TGTGCCAGCGGGACAGATCCCTATGGCTACACCTTC.

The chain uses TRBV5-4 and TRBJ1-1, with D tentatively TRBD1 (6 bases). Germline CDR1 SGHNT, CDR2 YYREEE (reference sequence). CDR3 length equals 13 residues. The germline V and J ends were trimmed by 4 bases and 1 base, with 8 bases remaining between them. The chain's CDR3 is CASSQTGNTEAFF. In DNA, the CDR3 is TGTGCCAGCAGCCAGACAGGGAACACTGAAGCTTTCTTT.

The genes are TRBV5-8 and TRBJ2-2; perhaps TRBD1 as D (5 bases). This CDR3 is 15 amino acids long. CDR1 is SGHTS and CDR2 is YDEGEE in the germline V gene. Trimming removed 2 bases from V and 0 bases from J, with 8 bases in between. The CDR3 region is CASSLEGANTGELFF. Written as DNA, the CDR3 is TGTGCCAGCAGCTTAGAAGGGGCGAACACCGGGGAGCTGTTTTTT.

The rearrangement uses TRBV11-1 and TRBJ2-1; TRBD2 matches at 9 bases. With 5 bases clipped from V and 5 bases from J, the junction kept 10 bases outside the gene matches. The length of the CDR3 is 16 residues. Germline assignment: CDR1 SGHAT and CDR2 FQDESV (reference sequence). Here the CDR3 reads CASSPDSGSINNEQFF. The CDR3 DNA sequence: TGTGCCAGCAGCCCAGATAGCGGGAGCATAAACAATGAGCAGTTCTTC.

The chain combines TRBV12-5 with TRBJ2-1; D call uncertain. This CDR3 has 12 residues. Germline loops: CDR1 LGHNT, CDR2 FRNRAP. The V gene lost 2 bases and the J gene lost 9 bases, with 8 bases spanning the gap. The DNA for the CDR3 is TGTGCTAGTGGTTTGCTCGACGCTGAGCAGTTCTTC. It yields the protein CASGLLDAEQFF. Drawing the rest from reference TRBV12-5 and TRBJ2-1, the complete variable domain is DARVTQTPRHKVTEMGQEVTMRCQPILGHNTVFWYRQTMMQGLELLAYFRNRAPLDDSGMPKDRFSAEMPDATLATLKIQPSEPRDSAVYFCASGLLDAEQFFGPGTRLTVL.

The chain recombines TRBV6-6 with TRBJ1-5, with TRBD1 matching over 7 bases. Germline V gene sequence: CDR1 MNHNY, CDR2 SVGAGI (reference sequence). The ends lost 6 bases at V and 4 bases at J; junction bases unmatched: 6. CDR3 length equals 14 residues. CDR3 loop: CASSSSGGNQPQHF. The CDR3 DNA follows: TGTGCCAGCAGCTCGTCAGGGGGGAATCAGCCCCAGCATTTT.

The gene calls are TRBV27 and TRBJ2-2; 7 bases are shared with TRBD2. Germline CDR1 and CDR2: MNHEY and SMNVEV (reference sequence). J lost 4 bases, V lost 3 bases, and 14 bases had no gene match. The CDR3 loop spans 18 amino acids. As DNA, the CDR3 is TGTGCCAGCAGTTTGCGGGGGACCCCTAGTGAGGTCACCGGGGAGCTGTTTTTT. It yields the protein CASSLRGTPSEVTGELFF.

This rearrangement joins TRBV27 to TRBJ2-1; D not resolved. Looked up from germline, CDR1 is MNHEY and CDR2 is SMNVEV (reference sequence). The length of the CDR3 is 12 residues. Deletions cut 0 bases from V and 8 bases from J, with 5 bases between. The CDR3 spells CASSLSPDEQFF. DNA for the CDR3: TGTGCCAGCAGTTTATCACCCGATGAGCAGTTCTTC.

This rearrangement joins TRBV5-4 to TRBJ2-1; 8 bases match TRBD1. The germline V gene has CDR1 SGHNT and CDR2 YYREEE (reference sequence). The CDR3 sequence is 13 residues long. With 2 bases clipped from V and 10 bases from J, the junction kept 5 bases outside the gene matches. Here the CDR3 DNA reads TGTGCCAGCAGCTTCCAGGGGGCTTGGGAGCAGTTCTTC. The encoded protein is CASSFQGAWEQFF.

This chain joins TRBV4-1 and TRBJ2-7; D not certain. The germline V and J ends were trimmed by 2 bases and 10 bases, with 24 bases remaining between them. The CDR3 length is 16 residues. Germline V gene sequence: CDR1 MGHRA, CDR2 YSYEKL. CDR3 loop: CASSQSHQVGLSIQYF. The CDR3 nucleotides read TGCGCCAGCAGCCAAAGCCACCAAGTAGGCTTATCTATCCAGTACTTC.

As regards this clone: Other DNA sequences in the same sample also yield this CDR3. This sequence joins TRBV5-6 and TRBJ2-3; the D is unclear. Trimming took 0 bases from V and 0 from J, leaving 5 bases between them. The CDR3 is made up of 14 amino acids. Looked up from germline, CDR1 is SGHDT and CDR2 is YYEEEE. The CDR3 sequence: CASSLGRSTDTQYF. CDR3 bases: TGTGCCAGCAGCTTGGGGCGTAGCACAGATACGCAGTATTTT.

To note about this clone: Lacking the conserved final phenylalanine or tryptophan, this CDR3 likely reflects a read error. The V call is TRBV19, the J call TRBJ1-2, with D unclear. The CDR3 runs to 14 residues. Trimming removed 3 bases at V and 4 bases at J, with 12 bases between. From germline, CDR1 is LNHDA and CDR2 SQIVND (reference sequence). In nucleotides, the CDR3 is TGTGCCAGTAGTATGTCTTCCGCCCGCTATGGCTACACCCTC. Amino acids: CASSMSSARYGYTL.

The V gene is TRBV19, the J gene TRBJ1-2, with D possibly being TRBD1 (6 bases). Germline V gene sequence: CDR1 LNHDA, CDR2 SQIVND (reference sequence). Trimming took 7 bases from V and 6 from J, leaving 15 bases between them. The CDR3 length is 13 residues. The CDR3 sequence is CASNLGGPDGYTF. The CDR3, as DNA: TGTGCCAGTAATCTGGGGGGGCCAGATGGCTACACCTTC.

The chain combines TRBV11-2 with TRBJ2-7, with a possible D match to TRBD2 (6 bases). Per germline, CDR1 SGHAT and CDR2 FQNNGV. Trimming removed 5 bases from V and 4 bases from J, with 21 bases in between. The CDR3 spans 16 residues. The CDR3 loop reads CASSLGPGLDGYEQYF. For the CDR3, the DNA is TGTGCCAGCAGCCTAGGACCGGGACTGGACGGATACGAGCAGTACTTC. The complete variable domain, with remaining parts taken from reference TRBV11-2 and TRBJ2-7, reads EAGVAQSPRYKIIEKRQSVAFWCNPISGHATLYWYQQILGQGPKLLIQFQNNGVVDDSQLPKDRFSAERLKGVDSTLKIQPAKLEDSAVYLCASSLGPGLDGYEQYFGPGTRLTVT.

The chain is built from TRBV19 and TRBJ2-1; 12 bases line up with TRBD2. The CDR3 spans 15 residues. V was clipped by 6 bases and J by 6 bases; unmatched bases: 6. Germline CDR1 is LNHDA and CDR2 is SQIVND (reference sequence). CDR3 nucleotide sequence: TGTGCCAGTAGCCCGGGACTAGCGGGTGGCAATGAGCAGTTCTTC. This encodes CASSPGLAGGNEQFF.

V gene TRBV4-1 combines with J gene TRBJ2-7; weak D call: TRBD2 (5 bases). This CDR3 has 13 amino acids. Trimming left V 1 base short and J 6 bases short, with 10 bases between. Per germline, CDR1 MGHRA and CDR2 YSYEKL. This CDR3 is CASSQVIASEQYF. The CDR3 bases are TGCGCCAGCAGCCAAGTGATAGCGAGCGAGCAGTACTTC.

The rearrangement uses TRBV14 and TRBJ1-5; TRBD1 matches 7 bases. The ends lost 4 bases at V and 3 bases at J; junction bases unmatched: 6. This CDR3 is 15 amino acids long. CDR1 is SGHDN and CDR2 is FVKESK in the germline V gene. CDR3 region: CASSRDRGYNQPQHF. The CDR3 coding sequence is TGTGCCAGCAGCCGGGACAGAGGGTACAATCAGCCCCAGCATTTT.

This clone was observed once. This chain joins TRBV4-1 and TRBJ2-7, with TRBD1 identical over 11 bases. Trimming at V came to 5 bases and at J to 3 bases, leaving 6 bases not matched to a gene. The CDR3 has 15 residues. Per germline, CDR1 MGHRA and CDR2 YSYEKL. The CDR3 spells CASSGGTGGLYEQYF. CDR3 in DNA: TGCGCCAGCAGCGGGGGGACAGGGGGACTCTACGAGCAGTACTTC.

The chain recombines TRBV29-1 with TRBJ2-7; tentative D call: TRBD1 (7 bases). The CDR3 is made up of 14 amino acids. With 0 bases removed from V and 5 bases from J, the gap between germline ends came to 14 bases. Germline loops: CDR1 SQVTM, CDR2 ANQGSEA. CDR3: CSVEDLTGRNEQYF. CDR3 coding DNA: TGCAGCGTTGAAGATCTGACAGGGAGGAACGAGCAGTACTTC.

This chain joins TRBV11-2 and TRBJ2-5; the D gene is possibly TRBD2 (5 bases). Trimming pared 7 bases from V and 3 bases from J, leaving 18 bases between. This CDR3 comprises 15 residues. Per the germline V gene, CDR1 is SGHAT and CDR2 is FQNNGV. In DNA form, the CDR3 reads TGTGCCAGCATCCCATCGGGGTTAAAAAAAGAGACCCAGTACTTC. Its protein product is CASIPSGLKKETQYF.

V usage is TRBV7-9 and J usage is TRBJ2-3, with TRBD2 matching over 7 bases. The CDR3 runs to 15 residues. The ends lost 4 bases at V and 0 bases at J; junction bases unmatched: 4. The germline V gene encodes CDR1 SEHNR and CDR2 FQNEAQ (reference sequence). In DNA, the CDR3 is TGTGCCAGCAGCTCAAGCGGGACTAGCACAGATACGCAGTATTTT. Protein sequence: CASSSSGTSTDTQYF.

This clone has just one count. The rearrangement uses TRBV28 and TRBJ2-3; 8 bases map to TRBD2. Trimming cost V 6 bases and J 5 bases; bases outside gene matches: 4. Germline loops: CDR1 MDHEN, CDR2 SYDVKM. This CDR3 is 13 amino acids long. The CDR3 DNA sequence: TGTGCCAGCAGGCCAGCGGGAGAAGATACGCAGTATTTT. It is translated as CASRPAGEDTQYF.

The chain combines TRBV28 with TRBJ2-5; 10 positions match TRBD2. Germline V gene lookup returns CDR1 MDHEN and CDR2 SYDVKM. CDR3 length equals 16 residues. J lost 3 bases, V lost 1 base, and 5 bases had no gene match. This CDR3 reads CASSLSSGRGEETQYF. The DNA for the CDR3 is TGTGCCAGCAGTTTATCTAGCGGGAGAGGTGAAGAGACCCAGTACTTC.